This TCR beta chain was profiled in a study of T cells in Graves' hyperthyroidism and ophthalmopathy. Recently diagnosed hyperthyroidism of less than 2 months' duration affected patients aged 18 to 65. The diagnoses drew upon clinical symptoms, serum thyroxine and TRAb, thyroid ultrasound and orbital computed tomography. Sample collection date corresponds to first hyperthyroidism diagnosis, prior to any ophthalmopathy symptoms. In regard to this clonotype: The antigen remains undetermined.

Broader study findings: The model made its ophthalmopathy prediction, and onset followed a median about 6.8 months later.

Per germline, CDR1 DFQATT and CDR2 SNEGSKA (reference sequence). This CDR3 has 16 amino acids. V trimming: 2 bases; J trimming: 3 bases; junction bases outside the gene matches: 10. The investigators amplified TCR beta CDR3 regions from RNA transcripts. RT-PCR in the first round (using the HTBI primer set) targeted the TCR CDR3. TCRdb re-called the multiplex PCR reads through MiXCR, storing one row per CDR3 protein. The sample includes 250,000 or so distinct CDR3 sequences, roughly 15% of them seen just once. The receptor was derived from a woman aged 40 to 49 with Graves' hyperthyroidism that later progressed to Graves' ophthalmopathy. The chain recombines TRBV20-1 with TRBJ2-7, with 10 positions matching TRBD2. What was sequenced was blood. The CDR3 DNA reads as TGCAGTGCTAGAAGTACCCTAGCGGGAGATTTCTACGAGCAGTACTTC. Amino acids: CSARSTLAGDFYEQYF.